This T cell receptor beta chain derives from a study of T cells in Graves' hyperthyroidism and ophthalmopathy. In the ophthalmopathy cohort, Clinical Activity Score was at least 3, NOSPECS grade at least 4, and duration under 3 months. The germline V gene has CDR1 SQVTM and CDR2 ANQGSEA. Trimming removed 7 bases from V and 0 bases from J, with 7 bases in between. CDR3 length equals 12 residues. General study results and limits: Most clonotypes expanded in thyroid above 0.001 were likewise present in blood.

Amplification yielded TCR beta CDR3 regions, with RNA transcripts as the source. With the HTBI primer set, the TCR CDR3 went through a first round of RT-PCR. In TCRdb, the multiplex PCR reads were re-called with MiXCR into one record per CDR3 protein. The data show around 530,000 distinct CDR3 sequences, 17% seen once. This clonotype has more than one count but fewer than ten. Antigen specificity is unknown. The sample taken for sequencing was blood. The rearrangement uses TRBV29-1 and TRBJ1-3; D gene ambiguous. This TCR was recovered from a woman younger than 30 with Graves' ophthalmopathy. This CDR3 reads CSGVGSGNTIYF. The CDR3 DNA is TGCAGCGGTGTAGGCTCTGGAAACACCATATATTTT.